The next 15 T cell receptor beta chains were all read from a single sample in a study of shared clonotypes between healthy human individuals. Libraries were prepared by immunoSEQ multiplex PCR; TCRdb keeps only in-frame clonotypes and omits some of them. The sample carries over a million clones, roughly 98% recorded once. The sequencing input was naive CD4+ T cells sorted from blood. Regarding subset: CD45RA+ positively selected. These receptors were taken from a man younger than 40 in good health.

The chain is built from TRBV2 and TRBJ2-7, with D possibly matching TRBD2 (5 bases). The better agreement between TRBJ2-5 and the DNA end casts doubt on the J call. CDR1 is SNHLY, CDR2 FYNNEI, per germline. This CDR3 has 12 amino acids. CDR3 protein: CASSLKRETQYF. CDR3 DNA: TGTGCCAGCAGTTTGAAGCGGGAGACCCAGTACTTC.

CDR3 protein: CASSGMTGFEQYF. The CDR3 nucleotides read TGTGCCAGCAGTGGGATGACAGGGTTCGAGCAGTACTTC. This chain joins TRBV6-1 and TRBJ2-7, with 7 positions matching TRBD1. CDR1 and CDR2 from the germline V gene are MNHNS and SASEGT. This CDR3 is built from 13 residues. Trimming took 4 bases from V and 6 from J; bases not matched to a gene: 6.

This clone showed up just once. The chain couples TRBV6-5 to TRBJ1-4; no clear D. The V gene lost 4 bases and the J gene lost 8 bases, with 14 bases spanning the gap. This CDR3 has 14 residues. From germline, CDR1 is MNHEY and CDR2 SVGAGI. The CDR3: CASSLSPVGEKLFF. The CDR3 DNA sequence: TGTGCCAGCAGTTTATCCCCTGTGGGGGAAAAACTGTTTTTT.

The J gene is TRBJ2-2, the V gene TRBV16, with D unclear. The CDR3 spans 14 residues. Trimming removed 2 bases from V and 4 bases from J, with 8 bases in between. Per germline, CDR1 KGHSY and CDR2 FQNENV. CDR3 DNA sequence: TGTGCCAGCAGCCAAGGGCGTCCCACCGGGGAGCTGTTTTTT. It encodes CASSQGRPTGELFF.

V is TRBV5-1 and J is TRBJ2-5, with a weak D call TRBD2 (5 bases). The germline V and J ends were trimmed by 0 bases and 1 base, with 13 bases remaining between them. Germline-derived CDR1 and CDR2 are SGHRS and YFSETQ. The CDR3 contains 16 residues. The CDR3 region has the DNA TGCGCCAGCAGCTTGGGTTGGCCTAGCCCCCAAGAGACCCAGTACTTC. Its translation: CASSLGWPSPQETQYF.

The chain has TRBV28 and TRBJ1-1; D unresolved. The V gene's germline CDR1 is MDHEN and CDR2 SYDVKM. CDR3 length: 15 amino acids. Trimming cost V 2 bases and J 0 bases, with 10 bases left between them. The chain's CDR3 is CASSLVGRVNTEAFF. DNA of the CDR3: TGTGCCAGCAGTTTAGTCGGGCGCGTGAACACTGAAGCTTTCTTT. Full variable domain (outside the CDR3, taken from reference TRBV28 and TRBJ1-1): DVKVTQSSRYLVKRTGEKVFLECVQDMDHENMFWYRQDPGLGLRLIYFSYDVKMKEKGDIPEGYSVSREKKERFSLILESASTNQTSMYLCASSLVGRVNTEAFFGQGTRLTVV.

The chain uses TRBV18 and TRBJ2-2; 10 bases are shared with TRBD2. The CDR3 totals 17 residues. Unmatched junction bases numbered 14, after V lost 3 bases and J lost 10 bases. Germline assignment: CDR1 KGHSH and CDR2 LQKENI. This chain's CDR3 is CASSPIVGTSVPVELFF. CDR3 nucleotide sequence: TGTGCCAGCTCACCCATAGTAGGGACTAGCGTGCCGGTGGAGCTGTTTTTT.

The chain links TRBV9 to TRBJ2-3, with 12 positions matching TRBD2. CDR1 and CDR2 from the germline V gene are SGDLS and YYNGEE. Trimming at V came to 3 bases and at J to 2 bases, leaving 4 bases not matched to a gene. The CDR3 sequence is 16 residues long. CDR3 in DNA: TGTGCCAGCAGCGGAGGGACTAGCGGGTACACAGATACGCAGTATTTT. It yields the protein CASSGGTSGYTDTQYF.

This clone was recorded only once. The chain is built from TRBV6-1 and TRBJ2-7, with D possibly being TRBD1 (6 bases). V shed 2 bases and J shed 9 bases, with 14 bases lying between them. Germline V gives CDR1 MNHNS, CDR2 SASEGT. The CDR3 extends over 13 amino acids. The CDR3: CASSETSTGSQYF. The CDR3 bases are TGTGCCAGCAGTGAAACCTCGACAGGCTCGCAGTACTTC.

V gene TRBV28 combines with J gene TRBJ2-1, with 12 nucleotides matching TRBD2. Germline V gene lookup returns CDR1 MDHEN and CDR2 SYDVKM. The J segment lost 12 bases and the V segment lost 3 bases, leaving 6 bases of the junction unmatched. The CDR3 is 14 residues long. CDR3 in DNA: TGTGCCAGCAGTTTCGGACTAGCGGGAATGGGGCAGTTCTTC. Its protein product is CASSFGLAGMGQFF.

This sequence joins TRBV7-8 and TRBJ2-7; 7 bases line up with TRBD1. The germline V gene has CDR1 SGHVS and CDR2 FQNEAQ. The CDR3 length is 14 residues. Germline trimming cut 5 bases from V and 3 bases from J; bases unmatched to any gene: 7. In DNA form, the CDR3 reads TGTGCCAGCAGCCGTCCGGGACAGTACTACGAGCAGTACTTC. Translation gives CASSRPGQYYEQYF.

This clone was observed a single time. The chain links TRBV19 to TRBJ1-2, with D perhaps TRBD1 (6 bases). CDR1 is LNHDA and CDR2 is SQIVND in the germline V gene (reference sequence). Trimming cost V 5 bases and J 5 bases, with 27 bases left between them. This CDR3 region has 18 residues. The CDR3 loop reads CASSGQDRYRANRYGYTF. CDR3 in DNA: TGTGCCAGTAGTGGCCAAGACCGATACAGGGCTAATCGATATGGCTACACCTTC.

This clone was recorded once. V usage is TRBV6-1 and J usage is TRBJ2-7; 7 nucleotides line up with TRBD2. The CDR3 has 14 amino acids. The germline V gene encodes CDR1 MNHNS and CDR2 SASEGT. J was trimmed by 6 bases and V by 7 bases; bases with no gene match: 12. The CDR3 nucleotides read TGTGCCAGCACCTTCCTTGTGGGGGGGGGCGAGCAGTACTTC. Translated: CASTFLVGGGEQYF.

This rearrangement joins TRBV19 to TRBJ1-2; TRBD1 is a possible D gene (5 bases). The ends were cut back, 9 bases at V and 7 bases at J, with 18 bases in the middle. Germline V lookup: CDR1 LNHDA, CDR2 SQIVND (reference sequence). CDR3 size: 13 residues. This CDR3 reads CASLRTPVGGYTF. The DNA of the CDR3 is TGTGCCAGCCTGCGGACACCGGTGGGTGGCTACACCTTC.

The chain combines TRBV7-3 with TRBJ1-1; D uncertain. CDR3 length: 14 amino acids. Germline V gives CDR1 SGHTA, CDR2 FQGTGA. V lost 1 base and J lost 5, with 11 bases in between. CDR3 residues: CASSLSRLGTEAFF. CDR3 coding DNA: TGTGCCAGCAGCTTAAGCAGGCTCGGTACTGAAGCTTTCTTT.